A single sample is the source of the 18 T cell receptor beta chains below, sequenced in a study of T-cell memory formation after mild COVID-19. TCRdb reprocessed the 5' RACE reads with MiXCR, giving one entry per CDR3 protein. Of under 450,000 distinct CDR3 sequences listed, around a quarter were seen once; the top ten hold around 12%. What was sequenced was PBMCs or a T cell subset sorted from them (not recorded which). The source is an adult woman who had mild COVID-19 (a few samples of this study predate the infection). Cell type and time point are not known.

The rearrangement joins TRBV19 to TRBJ2-6, with D uncertain. Germline V lookup: CDR1 LNHDA, CDR2 SQIVND (reference sequence). The CDR3 runs to 15 residues. Trimming shortened V by 0 bases and J by 2 bases, and 5 bases separated the two germline ends. CDR3 in amino acids: CASSIDRAGANVLTF. The DNA of the CDR3 is TGTGCCAGTAGTATAGACCGGGCTGGGGCCAACGTCCTGACTTTC.

V and J are TRBV29-1 and TRBJ2-1; tentative D call: TRBD2 (5 bases). Trimming pared 6 bases from V and 5 bases from J, leaving 11 bases between. From germline, CDR1 is SQVTM and CDR2 ANQGSEA. CDR3 length equals 12 residues. The CDR3 DNA is TGCAGCGTACCGGAGGTCCACAATGAGCAGTTCTTC. Amino acids: CSVPEVHNEQFF.

This clonotype was observed a few times. The genes are TRBV12-3 or TRBV12-4 and TRBJ1-5; D uncertain. The CDR3 loop spans 12 amino acids. Trimming left V 1 base short and J 11 bases short, with 9 bases between. The CDR3 is CASSLGTSSQHF. CDR3 nucleotides: TGTGCCAGCAGTTTAGGGACTTCGTCCCAGCATTTT.

A few counts support this clonotype. This rearrangement joins TRBV5-1 to TRBJ1-4; 8 nucleotides line up with TRBD1. Germline CDR1 is SGHRS and CDR2 is YFSETQ. V lost 3 bases and J lost 4; bases outside the gene matches: 5. The CDR3 consists of 15 residues. The CDR3 is CASSSPDRGNEKLFF. CDR3 DNA sequence: TGCGCCAGCAGCTCCCCTGACAGGGGTAATGAAAAACTGTTTTTT.

This clonotype was detected a few times. Without the conserved terminal phenylalanine or tryptophan, this CDR3 likely stems from a read error. The DNA is left out, because the CDR3 cannot be placed on it with certainty; the CDR3 is given as TCRdb lists it. The gene calls are TRBV14 and TRBJ1-4; whether TRBD1, the table's D call, matches the DNA was not checked. The CDR3 contains 10 residues when both ends are counted. CDR1 and CDR2 from the germline V gene are SGHDN and FVKESK. CDR3 in amino acids: CASSHPGRPL.

The table lists this clonotype with many counts. V and J are TRBV5-1 and TRBJ2-1; the match to TRBD1 covers 7 bases. This CDR3 has 14 residues. The V gene end was trimmed by 5 bases and the J gene end by 4 bases; junction bases not matched to a gene: 6. The germline CDR1 and CDR2 sequences are SGHRS and YFSETQ. The CDR3, as DNA: TGCGCCAGCAGTACAGGGGATTATTACAATGAGCAGTTCTTC. Encoded protein: CASSTGDYYNEQFF.

The genes are TRBV3-1 and TRBJ1-6, with 8 bases identical to TRBD1. The CDR3 loop spans 14 amino acids. Looked up from germline, CDR1 is LGHDT and CDR2 is YNNKEL (reference sequence). Trimming cost V 4 bases and J 7 bases; bases outside gene matches: 3. CDR3 coding DNA: TGTGCCAGCAGCCCGAGACAGGGGAATTCACCCCTCCACTTT. Amino acid sequence: CASSPRQGNSPLHF. Combining the CDR3 with reference TRBV3-1 and TRBJ1-6 gives the whole variable domain DTAVSQTPKYLVTQMGNDKSIKCEQNLGHDTMYWYKQDSKKFLKIMFSYNNKELIINETVPNRFSPKSPDKAHLNLHINSLELGDSAVYFCASSPRQGNSPLHFGNGTRLTVT.

This chain uses TRBV18 with TRBJ2-1, with TRBD2 identical over 7 bases. Trimming at V came to 4 bases and at J to 8 bases, leaving 5 bases not matched to a gene. CDR1 KGHSH and CDR2 LQKENI come from the germline V gene. The CDR3 spans 13 residues. For the CDR3, the DNA is TGTGCCAGCTCACTTAGACTAGCCCATGAGCAGTTCTTC. Its translation: CASSLRLAHEQFF.

This clonotype has just a few counts. This chain uses TRBV20-1 with TRBJ2-5; 7 nucleotides align to TRBD2. The CDR3 sequence is 15 residues long. V lost 2 bases to trimming and J lost 5 bases; unmatched junction nucleotides: 11. CDR1 is DFQATT, CDR2 SNEGSKA, per germline (reference sequence). CDR3 in amino acids: CSARPLYGTTETQYF. CDR3 DNA: TGCAGTGCTAGACCCCTTTATGGGACTACGGAGACCCAGTACTTC.

The chain joins TRBV7-8 to TRBJ1-1; 10 bases are shared with TRBD1. J gave up 8 bases and V 2 bases, and 8 bases lay outside the gene matches. This CDR3 has 15 residues. Germline lookup yields CDR1 SGHVS and CDR2 FQNEAQ. The CDR3 loop is CASSLPSGQGTEAFF. The CDR3 DNA is TGTGCCAGCAGCTTACCGTCGGGACAGGGGACCGAAGCTTTCTTT.

The chain is built from TRBV7-9 and TRBJ1-1; D is unclear. Germline loops: CDR1 SEHNR, CDR2 FQNEAQ (reference sequence). The CDR3 is made up of 14 amino acids. Trimming took off 5 bases at V and 2 bases at J, with 12 bases between the two ends. The CDR3 loop is CASSPTDYNTEAFF. CDR3 bases: TGTGCCAGCAGCCCCACCGACTATAACACTGAAGCTTTCTTT.

This clonotype was observed a few times. The genes are TRBV14 and TRBJ2-1, with a weak D call TRBD1 (5 bases). The V end lost 0 bases, the J end lost 0 bases, and 12 bases lay between the germline ends. Germline V gives CDR1 SGHDN, CDR2 FVKESK. The CDR3 is made up of 17 amino acids. DNA of the CDR3: TGTGCCAGCAGCCAAGATAACAGGCCGATCTCCTACAATGAGCAGTTCTTC. The encoded protein is CASSQDNRPISYNEQFF. The entire variable domain, with the rest obtained from reference TRBV14 and TRBJ2-1, is as follows: EAGVTQFPSHSVIEKGQTVTLRCDPISGHDNLYWYRRVMGKEIKFLLHFVKESKQDESGMPNNRFLAERTGGTYSTLKVQPAELEDSGVYFCASSQDNRPISYNEQFFGPGTRLTVL.

The chain joins TRBV10-3 to TRBJ2-7, with 8 bases identical to TRBD2. This CDR3 contains 13 residues. Germline CDR1 reads ENHRY; CDR2 reads SYGVKD. Unmatched junction bases numbered 7, after V lost 5 bases and J lost 7 bases. The CDR3 nucleotides are TGTGCCATCAGTCCCGGGAGGGCGATAGAGCAGTACTTC. It codes for CAISPGRAIEQYF.

The rearrangement links TRBV19 to TRBJ1-5; the D gene is possibly TRBD1 (6 bases). The CDR3 length is 15 residues. V lost 5 bases, J lost 6 bases, and 17 bases lay in between. From germline, CDR1 is LNHDA and CDR2 SQIVND (reference sequence). CDR3 region: CASSGTGKAPQPQHF. CDR3 nucleotide sequence: TGTGCCAGTAGTGGAACAGGGAAGGCGCCTCAGCCCCAGCATTTT.

This clonotype has a handful of counts. The V and J genes are TRBV12-3 or TRBV12-4 and TRBJ2-7, with 9 bases matching TRBD2. CDR3 size: 13 residues. Trimming took 5 bases from V and 4 from J; bases not matched to a gene: 3. The CDR3 nucleotides are TGTGCCAGCAGTCCTAGCGGGATTTACGAGCAGTACTTC. Translating gives CASSPSGIYEQYF.

This clonotype was counted between two and nine times. The rearrangement joins TRBV10-3 to TRBJ1-4; unclear D gene. V was pared by 0 bases and J by 8 bases, with 7 bases between. Germline-derived CDR1 and CDR2 are ENHRY and SYGVKD. The CDR3 totals 13 residues. CDR3 sequence: CAISESLREKLFF. In DNA form, the CDR3 reads TGTGCCATCAGTGAGTCTTTGAGGGAAAAACTGTTTTTT.

This clonotype has just one count. The J gene is TRBJ1-2, the V gene TRBV9; D unresolved. The CDR3 length is 13 residues. Trimming stripped 0 bases from V and 2 bases from J, with 5 bases between. Germline V gene data show CDR1 as SGDLS and CDR2 as YYNGEE. The CDR3, as DNA: TGTGCCAGCAGCGTAGGTGGGAACTATGGCTACACCTTC. Its translation: CASSVGGNYGYTF.

V and J are TRBV6-8 and TRBJ1-5; D not certain. This CDR3 comprises 14 residues. Germline CDR1 and CDR2: MNHGY and SAAAGT. V was shortened by 0 bases and J by 5 bases, with 8 bases between the two germline ends. In DNA form, the CDR3 reads TGTGCCAGCAGTTACTCGTTTCCAGATCAGCCCCAGCATTTT. Residues: CASSYSFPDQPQHF.